This is a list of T cell receptor beta chains from one sample in a study of cytomegalovirus exposure and HLA in healthy donors. Sequencing used immunoSEQ multiplex PCR; TCRdb keeps in-frame clones, though not all of them. The sample lists 80,000 to 100,000 clones; about four fifths were seen once. The sequenced sample consisted of PBMCs. The source of these receptors is a man aged 40-49 years in good health and CMV-seropositive. Both conserved end residues are part of each CDR3. The order of the fields is J gene, clone size, V gene, D gene, CDR3 protein, CDR3 DNA. D genes are given only for firm matches. The size of a clone is reported for some rows only, either as once, few or many, or as a class for expanded clones.

TRBJ2-1,once,TRBV2,-,CASSVSISEQFF,TGTGCCAGCAGTGTATCCATCAGTGAGCAGTTCTTC
TRBJ1-6,few,TRBV11-1,TRBD1,CASSLLGTGTSPLHF,TGTGCCAGCAGCTTACTCGGGACAGGGACTTCACCCCTCCACTTT
TRBJ1-4,-,TRBV14,-,CASSQRQGPLDEEKLFF,TGTGCCAGCAGCCAAAGGCAGGGCCCCCTTGATGAAGAAAAACTGTTTTTT
TRBJ1-1,-,TRBV20-1,-,CSAPTGPEAFF,TGCAGTGCCCCGACAGGTCCTGAAGCTTTCTTT
TRBJ2-7,-,TRBV29-1,-,CSVSRLPSFNEQYF,TGCAGCGTTTCCAGGCTTCCCTCCTTCAACGAGCAGTACTTC
TRBJ1-1,-,TRBV5-1,-,CASRYVTGNTEAFF,TGCGCCAGCAGGTACGTGACAGGGAACACTGAAGCTTTCTTT
TRBJ2-7,-,TRBV5-5,TRBD1,CASRVGTGGHEQYF,TGTGCCAGCAGAGTTGGGACAGGGGGGCACGAGCAGTACTTC
TRBJ1-4,few,TRBV5-5,-,CASSTAGSTNEKLFF,TGTGCCAGCAGCACTGCAGGGTCAACTAATGAAAAACTGTTTTTT
TRBJ2-5,-,TRBV10-3,-,CAISEGTQPQETQYF,TGTGCCATCAGTGAAGGGACACAGCCACAAGAGACCCAGTACTTC
TRBJ2-3,-,TRBV7-8,TRBD1,CASSLGGTGGWGTDTQYF,TGTGCCAGCAGCTTAGGCGGGACAGGGGGTTGGGGCACAGATACGCAGTATTTT
TRBJ2-1,few,TRBV30,-,CAWRVPGGHNEQFF,TGTGCCTGGCGTGTGCCAGGGGGGCACAATGAGCAGTTCTTC
TRBJ2-3,few,TRBV11-2,-,CASSRLGASTDTQYF,TGTGCCAGCAGCCGACTAGGGGCTAGCACAGATACGCAGTATTTT
TRBJ2-2,-,TRBV28,-,CASSRLQGNGELFF,TGTGCCAGCAGCAGGTTACAGGGTAACGGGGAGCTGTTTTTT
TRBJ2-7,-,TRBV7-9,-,CSSRRQATYEQYF,TGTTCCAGCAGACGACAGGCGACCTACGAGCAGTACTTC
TRBJ1-4,-,TRBV4-1,-,CASSQDQYLPEKLFF,TGCGCCAGCAGCCAAGATCAATACTTGCCTGAAAAACTGTTTTTT
TRBJ2-7,-,TRBV28,TRBD1,CASNSQDRTFHQQYF,TGTGCCAGCAACTCCCAGGACAGGACGTTCCATCAGCAGTACTTC
TRBJ2-1,-,TRBV11-2,-,CASSLAGAYNEQFF,TGTGCCAGCAGCTTGGCGGGGGCTTACAATGAGCAGTTCTTC
TRBJ1-5,-,TRBV5-1,-,CASSLDGGSSNQPQHF,TGCGCCAGCAGCTTGGACGGGGGAAGTAGCAATCAGCCCCAGCATTTT
TRBJ1-1,-,TRBV5-5,-,CASSLMADFMNTEAFF,TGTGCCAGCAGCTTGATGGCGGATTTCATGAACACTGAAGCTTTCTTT
TRBJ2-3,-,TRBV7-9,TRBD1,CASSLGQGRTDTQYF,TGTGCCAGCAGCTTAGGACAGGGTAGGACAGATACGCAGTATTTT
TRBJ2-3,few,TRBV5-1,TRBD2,CASGDTGGGADTQYF,TGCGCCAGCGGAGATACTGGCGGGGGGGCAGATACGCAGTATTTT
TRBJ2-1,-,TRBV19,-,CASRQGDEQFF,TGTGCCAGTAGACAGGGAGATGAGCAGTTCTTC
TRBJ2-1,-,TRBV1,-,CTSSQEGTAGKSSYNEQFF,TGCACCAGCAGCCAAGAGGGGACAGCGGGTAAGAGCTCCTACAATGAGCAGTTCTTC
TRBJ1-3,-,TRBV19,-,CASSTSLLGAGNTIYF,TGTGCCAGTAGTACCTCCTTATTAGGGGCTGGAAACACCATATATTTT
TRBJ2-7,-,TRBV28,-,CASSLQGYYEQYF,TGTGCCAGCAGTTTACAGGGGTACTACGAGCAGTACTTC
TRBJ2-7,-,TRBV5-1,TRBD1,CASSRNRGDEQYF,TGCGCCAGCAGCAGAAACAGGGGAGACGAGCAGTACTTC
TRBJ2-5,few,TRBV5-1,TRBD1,CASSSGQEGETQYF,TGCGCCAGCAGCTCGGGACAGGAGGGAGAGACCCAGTACTTC
TRBJ1-2,-,TRBV11-2,-,CASSTQGSGYTF,TGTGCCAGCAGCACACAGGGTAGTGGCTACACCTTC
TRBJ2-1,few,TRBV5-1,-,CASSWTDSSYNEQFF,TGCGCCAGCAGCTGGACGGACAGCTCCTACAATGAGCAGTTCTTC
TRBJ2-7,-,TRBV5-6,-,CASSPRGAYEQYF,TGTGCCAGCAGCCCTCGGGGAGCCTACGAGCAGTACTTC
TRBJ2-3,-,TRBV6-1,-,CASSVVASGQSTQYF,TGTGCCAGCAGTGTGGTAGCTAGCGGACAGAGTACGCAGTATTTT
TRBJ2-7,-,TRBV7-8,-,CASSLARLEATAYEQYF,TGTGCCAGCAGCTTAGCGCGGCTGGAGGCGACGGCCTACGAGCAGTACTTC
TRBJ2-7,-,TRBV5-5,TRBD1,CASSLQAGTGTYEQYF,TGTGCCAGCAGCTTGCAGGCGGGGACAGGGACCTACGAGCAGTACTTC
TRBJ2-1,-,TRBV29-1,TRBD2,CSVDRTSGKPSSYNEQFF,TGCAGCGTTGATAGGACTAGCGGGAAACCGAGCTCCTACAATGAGCAGTTCTTC
TRBJ2-2,-,TRBV6-4,-,CASSVTPGANTGELFF,TGTGCCAGCAGTGTTACCCCAGGGGCGAACACCGGGGAGCTGTTTTTT
TRBJ1-4,-,TRBV2,TRBD1,CASSEMDRGPEKLFF,TGTGCCAGCAGTGAAATGGACAGGGGGCCTGAAAAACTGTTTTTT
TRBJ2-1,-,TRBV19,TRBD1,CASKSGTVDEQFF,TGTGCCAGTAAATCCGGGACAGTTGATGAGCAGTTCTTC
TRBJ2-7,-,TRBV5-4,TRBD1,CASSLVGQEVGSYEQYF,TGTGCCAGCAGCTTGGTCGGACAGGAGGTAGGGTCCTACGAGCAGTACTTC
TRBJ1-1,few,TRBV18,-,CASSLQSLNTEAFF,TGTGCCAGCTCACTACAGAGTTTGAACACTGAAGCTTTCTTT
TRBJ2-1,-,TRBV7-2,-,CASSLRGIRSYNEQFF,TGTGCCAGCAGCTTAAGGGGCATACGATCTTACAATGAGCAGTTCTTC
TRBJ2-4,-,TRBV28,TRBD1,CASSTLTGSANSQYF,TGTGCCAGCAGTACTTTGACAGGGTCTGCGAACAGTCAGTACTTC
TRBJ1-1,-,TRBV5-1,-,CASSLGAMNTEAFF,TGCGCCAGCAGCTTGGGAGCAATGAACACTGAAGCTTTCTTT
TRBJ1-5,-,TRBV19,TRBD1,CASTSKDRGHNQPQHF,TGTGCCAGTACTTCCAAGGACAGGGGACACAATCAGCCCCAGCATTTT
TRBJ2-5,-,TRBV18,TRBD1,CASSLRTGPQETQYF,TGTGCCAGCTCACTTCGGACAGGGCCTCAAGAGACCCAGTACTTC
TRBJ1-1,-,TRBV7-6,-,CASSSRGANTEAFF,TGTGCCAGCAGCTCCCGAGGAGCGAACACTGAAGCTTTCTTT
TRBJ1-2,-,TRBV6-1,TRBD1,CASIATGVSYGYTF,TGTGCCAGCATCGCGACAGGGGTTAGCTATGGCTACACCTTC
TRBJ2-2,-,TRBV11-3,-,CASSLGGETGELFF,TGTGCCAGCAGCTTAGGGGGAGAGACCGGGGAGCTGTTTTTT
TRBJ1-1,-,TRBV19,-,CASSIARGNTEAFF,TGTGCCAGTAGTATAGCCAGGGGGAACACTGAAGCTTTCTTT
TRBJ2-7,-,TRBV30,TRBD1,CAWSGGTGNTYEQYF,TGTGCCTGGAGCGGAGGGACAGGTAATACCTACGAGCAGTACTTC
TRBJ2-7,-,TRBV2,-,CASREGAQWSEQYF,TGTGCCAGCAGGGAGGGGGCGCAATGGAGTGAGCAGTACTTC
TRBJ1-4,-,TRBV5-1,TRBD1,CASSPWMGTGNEKLFF,TGCGCCAGCAGCCCGTGGATGGGGACAGGGAATGAAAAACTGTTTTTT
TRBJ2-2,-,TRBV11-2,TRBD2,CASRGLMNTGELFF,TGTGCCAGCAGGGGACTAATGAACACCGGGGAGCTGTTTTTT
TRBJ2-1,few,TRBV19,-,CASSIVASRGGYNEQFF,TGTGCCAGTAGTATAGTGGCTAGTCGAGGTGGCTACAATGAGCAGTTCTTC
TRBJ1-3,-,TRBV18,TRBD1,CASSPPTGVGNTIYF,TGTGCCAGCTCACCACCGACAGGGGTCGGAAACACCATATATTTT
TRBJ2-5,-,TRBV5-4,TRBD2,CASSLDLTSGRAETQYF,TGTGCCAGCAGCTTGGACCTGACTAGCGGGAGAGCCGAGACCCAGTACTTC
TRBJ1-1,-,TRBV7-2,TRBD1,CASSLGQGARGNTEAFF,TGTGCCAGCAGCTTAGGACAGGGGGCGCGGGGGAACACTGAAGCTTTCTTT
TRBJ2-3,-,TRBV2,TRBD2,CASRRLAGADTQYF,TGTGCCAGCAGAAGACTAGCGGGAGCAGATACGCAGTATTTT